The clone carrying this TCR beta chain has only a few counts. Its antigen is undetermined. Germline V CDR1 and CDR2: MNHEY, SVGAGI. Between the trimmed V and J ends, which lost 4 bases and 4 bases, there was a span of 11 bases. This CDR3 has 14 residues. The sample is drawn from a study of cytomegalovirus exposure and HLA in healthy donors. Whole-study findings and limits: Sequencing probably produced one cluster of sequence variants that were highly shared.

Amplification used 60 Vbeta primers and 13 Jbeta primers. Under the authors' procedure: Roughly 11 million shared chains were among the approximately 82 million unique TCR beta chains that a later analysis counted. Some clones are missing from TCRdb's copy, which holds only in-frame ones; the method was immunoSEQ multiplex PCR. That table supplies the V and J calls and clone size; D and trimming were determined from the DNA. Of 140,000 to 150,000 clones in the sample, 75% were seen once. Material: PBMCs. The chain has TRBV6-5 and TRBJ1-5; TRBD1 is a possible D gene (6 bases). This clonotype was obtained from a man younger than 40 in good health and CMV-seronegative. CDR3 DNA: TGTGCCAGCAGTTCCGGGGGGCAAAATCAGCCCCAGCATTTT. Protein: CASSSGGQNQPQHF.